This TCR beta chain was captured by sequencing in a study of tumor-infiltrating lymphocytes in localized non-small cell lung cancer. Study-wide results and limits: Recurrence-free survival showed no association with tumor T-cell fraction. TCRbeta sequencing showed higher T cell infiltration in tumors than uninvolved lung. IM1 and IM2 tumors showed no difference in T-cell fraction.

Points on this clone: Its antigen remains unidentified.

Some clones are missing from TCRdb's copy, which holds only in-frame ones; the method was immunoSEQ multiplex PCR. The sample has about 16,000 clones, around 63% seen once. Sequencing was done on a sample of lung tumor tissue. The receptor was derived from a human donor with non-small cell lung cancer.

The CDR3 sequence is CASSEGPSGNTIYF. Here the CDR3 DNA reads TGTGCCAGCAGTGAAGGACCCTCTGGAAACACCATATATTTT. V is TRBV2 and J is TRBJ1-3; D gene uncertain. The CDR3 has 14 residues. V lost 1 base to trimming and J lost 0 bases, with 4 bases between them. Germline-derived CDR1 and CDR2 are SNHLY and FYNNEI.